The 9 T cell receptor beta chains below all came from one sample that was sequenced in a study of memory CD4+ T cells and cytomegalovirus serostatus. Produced via immunoSEQ multiplex PCR; TCRdb's table is partial and in-frame only. The data show 45,000 to 55,000 clones, around 77% seen once. Single viable CD3+CD4+CD8-CD45RO+ cells were sorted as the memory CD4+ T cells. The sample comprised memory CD4+ T cells from blood. These receptors were obtained from an adult in good health and CMV-seronegative.

This clone was counted only a few times. V gene TRBV18 combines with J gene TRBJ2-5; 11 bases align to TRBD1. CDR1 KGHSH and CDR2 LQKENI come from the germline V gene. Germline trimming cut 5 bases from V and 5 bases from J; bases unmatched to any gene: 4. The CDR3 is 14 amino acids. In DNA, the CDR3 is TGTGCCAGCTCAGCGGGACAGGGGGGCGAGACCCAGTACTTC. It specifies CASSAGQGGETQYF. Full variable domain (outside the CDR3, taken from reference TRBV18 and TRBJ2-5): NAGVMQNPRHLVRRRGQEARLRCSPMKGHSHVYWYRQLPEEGLKFMVYLQKENIIDESGMPKERFSAEFPKEGPSILRIQQVVRGDSAAYFCASSAGQGGETQYFGPGTRLLVL.

The J gene is TRBJ1-2, the V gene TRBV6-1, with 7 bases fitting TRBD1. CDR1 is MNHNS and CDR2 is SASEGT in the germline V gene. J lost 2 bases, V lost 5 bases, and 5 bases had no gene match. The CDR3 consists of 14 residues. CDR3: CASSLGQSNYGYTF. CDR3 in DNA: TGTGCCAGCAGTTTGGGACAGTCAAACTATGGCTACACCTTC.

CDR3 in DNA: TGTGCCAGCAGTTTATTCGGAGACAGGATAGAGACCCAGTACTTC. Translation: CASSLFGDRIETQYF. The V gene is TRBV27, the J gene TRBJ2-5; the D gene is possibly TRBD1 (6 bases). This CDR3 contains 15 residues. Germline assignment: CDR1 MNHEY and CDR2 SMNVEV (reference sequence). V was clipped by 1 base and J by 4 bases, with 13 bases between them.

J is TRBJ1-5 and V is TRBV14; 7 bases line up with TRBD1. The CDR3 sequence is 18 residues long. V shed 4 bases, J shed 0 bases, and the junction held 12 bases outside the gene matches. In germline, CDR1 is SGHDN, CDR2 FVKESK. In nucleotides, the CDR3 is TGTGCCAGCAGCCTCGGGACAGCATGGGGATATAGCAATCAGCCCCAGCATTTT. Amino acids: CASSLGTAWGYSNQPQHF.

This chain links TRBV7-2 with TRBJ1-2; tentatively, D is TRBD1 (5 bases). CDR1 is SGHTA, CDR2 FQGNSA, per germline. The germline V and J ends were trimmed by 1 base and 7 bases, with 13 bases remaining between them. CDR3 size: 14 residues. The CDR3 region is CASSLGGGFSGYTF. The CDR3 bases are TGTGCCAGCAGCTTAGGTGGGGGATTTAGTGGCTACACCTTC.

The genes are TRBV7-9 and TRBJ2-3; the match to TRBD2 covers 11 bases. Trimming at V came to 5 bases and at J to 3 bases, leaving 10 bases not matched to a gene. Germline V gene sequence: CDR1 SEHNR, CDR2 FQNEAQ (reference sequence). The CDR3 extends over 17 amino acids. The CDR3 region is CASSGGRGLAETDTQYF. CDR3 sequence (DNA): TGTGCCAGCAGCGGAGGGAGGGGACTAGCGGAAACAGATACGCAGTATTTT.

J is TRBJ1-2 and V is TRBV28, with D tentatively TRBD1 (5 bases). Trimming pared 8 bases from V and 7 bases from J, leaving 14 bases between. CDR1 is MDHEN, CDR2 SYDVKM, per germline. CDR3 length equals 12 residues. The CDR3, as DNA: TGTGCCAGCGAAGGGGATCGACGTGGCTACACCTTC. Protein product: CASEGDRRGYTF.

The V and J genes are TRBV28 and TRBJ2-7, with 9 bases matching TRBD2. V gave up 6 bases and J gave up 3 bases; unmatched junction bases: 12. The CDR3 has 16 amino acids. The germline V gene has CDR1 MDHEN and CDR2 SYDVKM. CDR3 in amino acids: CASSPYRVAGDYEQYF. The CDR3 bases are TGTGCCAGCAGCCCCTATAGGGTAGCGGGAGACTACGAGCAGTACTTC.

The chain has TRBV27 and TRBJ2-2, with TRBD1 identical over 8 bases. Losses at the gene ends were 5 bases for V and 6 bases for J; bases not matched to a gene: 2. The CDR3 has 13 residues. Germline V gene data show CDR1 as MNHEY and CDR2 as SMNVEV (reference sequence). DNA of the CDR3: TGTGCCAGCAGTGCGGACAGGGCCGGGGAGCTGTTTTTT. This gives the protein CASSADRAGELFF.